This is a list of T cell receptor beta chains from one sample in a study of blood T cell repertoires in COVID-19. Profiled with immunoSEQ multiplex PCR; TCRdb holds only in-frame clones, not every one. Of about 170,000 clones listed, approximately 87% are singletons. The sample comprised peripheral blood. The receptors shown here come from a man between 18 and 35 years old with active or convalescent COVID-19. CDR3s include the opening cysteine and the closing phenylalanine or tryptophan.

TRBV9,CASSAEDEVLVAVYNEQFF
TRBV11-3,CASLPYKEADTQYF
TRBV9,CASRGGSTNEAFF
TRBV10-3,CAIGAGRTDTQYF
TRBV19,CASSIERGFGNTIYF
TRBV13,CASSSPLGLDPSYNEQFF
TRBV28,CASNDAAAPSRNTIYF
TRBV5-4,CASRQTGEETEAFF
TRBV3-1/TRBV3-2,CASSLGLGTEAFF
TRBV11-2,CASSSANEKLFF
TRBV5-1,CASSSFLGPGTQYF
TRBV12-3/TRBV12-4,CASSPWANNEQFF
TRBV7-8,CASSRTGSYGYTF
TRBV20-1,CSASSSWGGGPKGTQYF
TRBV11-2,CASSFARVGTEAFF
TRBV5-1,CASSLSPGQSYGYTF
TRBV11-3,CASSLDPGRGMNTEAFF
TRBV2,CASRQGIQSPLHF
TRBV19,CASSGWSFLEPQHF